The clone carrying this T cell receptor (beta chain) was detected ten times or more. Antigen unknown. The germline V gene encodes CDR1 SGHVS and CDR2 FQNEAQ. The CDR3 totals 14 residues. V lost 6 bases and J lost 5, with 14 bases in between. The data derive from a study of CD8 T cells in ankylosing spondylitis. Findings and caveats of the study: The study looked at matched synovial fluid samples from ankylosing spondylitis patients. Disease-linked clones were reported to be significantly enriched there.

Molecular-barcoded quantitative 5'-RACE produced these TCR beta libraries. Via MiXCR, TCRdb re-called the 5' RACE reads, giving one row per CDR3 protein. The top ten hold about 8.5% of the sample, which has about 52,000 distinct CDR3 sequences, 7.4% seen once. The specimen sequenced was blood, either unsorted or a sorted T cell fraction (not recorded which). The rearrangement uses TRBV7-8 and TRBJ2-1; tentative D call: TRBD2 (7 bases). This TCR derives from a female donor with ankylosing spondylitis or in good health (not recorded which). Here the CDR3 DNA reads TGTGCCAGCAGTCACGGGGGGCCCCACAATGAGCAGTTCTTC. It specifies CASSHGGPHNEQFF.